This T cell receptor (beta chain) was recorded in a study of T cell changes during pregnancy in multiple sclerosis. CDR3 length: 21 amino acids. Trimming removed 5 bases from V and 1 base from J, with 30 bases in between. Germline V gene data show CDR1 as KGHSH and CDR2 as LQKENI. Only in-frame clones appear in the TCRdb table, and some are missing; sequencing was by immunoSEQ multiplex PCR. Of 20,000 to 25,000 clones listed, approximately 90% are singletons. The sequence was obtained from a female donor in good health, enrolled as a control in a pregnancy study. V gene TRBV18 combines with J gene TRBJ1-5; weak D call: TRBD1 (6 bases). The specimen was CD4+ T cells from peripheral blood mononuclear cells, collected after pregnancy. The DNA of the CDR3 is TGTGCCAGCTCAGGTGCCCCGGGCCAGGGGAGGAGCGGGGTCAGCAATCAGCCCCAGCATTTT. Amino acids: CASSGAPGQGRSGVSNQPQHF.